This paragraph covers one TCR beta chain sequence. CDR3 length: 14 residues. The V gene's germline CDR1 is LGHDT and CDR2 YNNKEL (reference sequence). The V and J ends lost 4 bases and 0 bases respectively, with 4 bases between them. When the RNA was reverse transcribed, random hexamers were used with an input of about 0.45 to 1 ug. TCRdb itself ran the immunoSEQ multiplex PCR reads through MiXCR, one entry per CDR3 protein. The data contain around 150,000 distinct CDR3 sequences, 85% to 95% of them singletons. This sample is drawn from a study of CD8 T cells in Susac syndrome. The specimen sequenced was CD4+ T cells from PBMCs. The clonotype comes from a human donor with multiple sclerosis. The chain couples TRBV3-1 to TRBJ2-6; D is undetermined. The CDR3: CASSPSSGANVLTF. DNA for the CDR3: TGTGCCAGCAGCCCTAGCTCTGGGGCCAACGTCCTGACTTTC. Filled out from reference TRBV3-1 and TRBJ2-6, the complete variable domain reads DTAVSQTPKYLVTQMGNDKSIKCEQNLGHDTMYWYKQDSKKFLKIMFSYNNKELIINETVPNRFSPKSPDKAHLNLHINSLELGDSAVYFCASSPSSGANVLTFGAGSRLTVL.